This T cell receptor beta chain was recovered during a study of T cell changes during pregnancy in multiple sclerosis. CDR3 length: 11 amino acids. The V gene's germline CDR1 is DFQATT and CDR2 SNEGSKA (reference sequence). Trimming removed 5 bases at V and 6 bases at J, with 10 bases between. Sequencing used immunoSEQ multiplex PCR; TCRdb keeps in-frame clones, though not all of them. The top ten clones hold about 0.99% of a sample with about 49,000 clones, more than 85% of them seen once. This clonotype originated in a female donor with multiple sclerosis, enrolled in a pregnancy study. The chain combines TRBV20-1 with TRBJ1-1; D remains unclear. Sequencing was performed on peripheral blood, taken after pregnancy. CDR3 loop: CSARQLSEAFF. CDR3 bases: TGCAGTGCTCGCCAGTTGTCTGAAGCTTTCTTT.